Below, 5 T cell receptor beta chains from the same sample are listed, as sequenced in a study of human T cells and chemical hapten exposure. Time point meaning: pre-sensitization, week 0. As for treatment: therapeutic diphenylcyclopropenone sensitization with weekly scalp DPC. A single record per CDR3 protein comes from TCRdb applying MiXCR to the RACE reads. The sample consists of approximately 320,000 distinct CDR3 sequences, about 5.4% of them appearing once. The specimen was whole blood, collected in connection with sensitization to the hapten diphenylcyclopropenone (DPC). These receptors were collected from a woman between 18 and 30 years old with alopecia areata. Some clones in this sample may be carry-over from other donors' samples.

There are many counts of this clonotype. V is TRBV9 and J is TRBJ2-4; unclear D gene. The ends were cut back, 4 bases at V and 16 bases at J, with 12 bases in the middle. The CDR3 sequence is 10 residues long. The germline gives CDR1 SGDLS, CDR2 YYNGEE. The CDR3 DNA is TGTGCCAGCAGCCAAGGCTTTCGATACTTC. As protein: CASSQGFRYF.

Turning to this clonotype: Since a much larger clone is just one base distant, this may be a read error. This sequence joins TRBV3-1 and TRBJ2-2, with 13 bases identical to TRBD2. The length of the CDR3 is 17 residues. The germline gives CDR1 LGHDT, CDR2 YNNKEL (reference sequence). V trimming: 4 bases; J trimming: 5 bases; junction bases outside the gene matches: 7. In DNA, the CDR3 is TGTGCCAGCAGCCCCGGACTAGCGGGGGCAGTGACCGGGGAGCTGTTTTTT. It yields the protein CASSPGLAGAVTGELFF.

This clonotype was observed at least ten times. This chain uses TRBV7-8 with TRBJ2-5; possible D gene TRBD2, 6 bases. The ends were cut back, 5 bases at V and 5 bases at J, with 24 bases in the middle. The germline gives CDR1 SGHVS, CDR2 FQNEAQ. The CDR3 runs to 17 residues. The CDR3 sequence: CASSTRGGLFPRETQYF. CDR3 nucleotide sequence: TGTGCCAGCAGCACCCGGGGAGGCCTTTTCCCTCGCGAGACCCAGTACTTC.

The chain joins TRBV6-1 to TRBJ1-5, with D uncertain. Trimming took 4 bases from V and 3 from J, leaving 10 bases between them. The germline CDR1 and CDR2 sequences are MNHNS and SASEGT. The CDR3 runs to 14 residues. The CDR3 protein is CASSVSQINQPQHF. For the CDR3, the DNA is TGTGCCAGCAGTGTGAGCCAGATCAATCAGCCCCAGCATTTT.

The sample holds many counts of this clonotype. The chain uses TRBV5-6 and TRBJ1-2; D not resolved. The CDR3 is 13 residues long. CDR1 is SGHDT, CDR2 YYEEEE, per germline. The V end was cut by 5 bases, the J end by 1 base, with 9 bases between. CDR3 bases: TGTGCCAGCAGATCCCAGGATAACTATGGCTACACCTTC. Translated, it gives CASRSQDNYGYTF.